This is a list of T cell receptor beta chains from one sample in a study of PD-1 blockade in classical Hodgkin lymphoma. Measured with immunoSEQ multiplex PCR; TCRdb has only the in-frame clones, and not every one. This table has around 25,000 clones, 84% appearing once. The specimen comprised CD4+ T cells from blood, sampled at baseline. The receptors come from a human donor with classical Hodgkin lymphoma. Each CDR3 is given with its conserved first and last residue.

TRBV19	TRBJ2-2	CASRRTGFVFF
TRBV5-6	TRBJ2-2	CASSFRPGELFF
TRBV11-3	TRBJ2-5	CASSRGALGEETQYF
TRBV5-1	TRBJ2-1	CASSLEGKPYNEQFF
TRBV6-5	TRBJ1-2	CASSTLQTANYGYTF
TRBV27	TRBJ2-2	CASSSTGELFF
TRBV4-1	TRBJ1-5	CASSQDILYSNQPQHF
TRBV5-4	TRBJ2-5	CASSFRLAGDETQYF
TRBV21-1	TRBJ2-7	CASKGRGLDEQYF
TRBV6-5	TRBJ1-3	CASGAEGSARNTIYF